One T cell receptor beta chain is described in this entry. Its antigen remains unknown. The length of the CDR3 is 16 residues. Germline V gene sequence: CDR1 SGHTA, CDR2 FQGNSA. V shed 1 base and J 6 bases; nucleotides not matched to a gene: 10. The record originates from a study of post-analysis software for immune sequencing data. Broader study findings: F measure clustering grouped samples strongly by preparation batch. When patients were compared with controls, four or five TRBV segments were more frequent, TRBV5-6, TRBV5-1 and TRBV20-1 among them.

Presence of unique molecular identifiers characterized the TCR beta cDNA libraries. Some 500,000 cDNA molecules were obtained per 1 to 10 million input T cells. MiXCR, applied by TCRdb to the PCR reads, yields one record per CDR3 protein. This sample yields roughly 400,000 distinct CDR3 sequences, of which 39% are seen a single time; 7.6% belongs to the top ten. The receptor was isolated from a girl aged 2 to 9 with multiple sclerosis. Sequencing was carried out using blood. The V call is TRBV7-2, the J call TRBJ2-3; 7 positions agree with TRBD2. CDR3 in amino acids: CASSLDQAGYGDTQYF. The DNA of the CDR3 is TGTGCCAGCAGCTTAGATCAAGCGGGGTATGGGGATACGCAGTATTTT.